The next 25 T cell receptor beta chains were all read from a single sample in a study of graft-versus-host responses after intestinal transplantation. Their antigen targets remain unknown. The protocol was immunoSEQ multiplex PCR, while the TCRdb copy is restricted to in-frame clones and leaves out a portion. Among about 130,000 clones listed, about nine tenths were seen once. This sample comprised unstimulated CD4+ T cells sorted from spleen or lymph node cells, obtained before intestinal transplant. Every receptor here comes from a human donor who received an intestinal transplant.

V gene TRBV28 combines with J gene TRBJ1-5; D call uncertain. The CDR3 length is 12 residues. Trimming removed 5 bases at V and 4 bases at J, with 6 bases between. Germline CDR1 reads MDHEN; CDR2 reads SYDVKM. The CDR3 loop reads CASSPTNQPQHF. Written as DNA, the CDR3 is TGTGCCAGCAGTCCTACTAATCAGCCCCAGCATTTT.

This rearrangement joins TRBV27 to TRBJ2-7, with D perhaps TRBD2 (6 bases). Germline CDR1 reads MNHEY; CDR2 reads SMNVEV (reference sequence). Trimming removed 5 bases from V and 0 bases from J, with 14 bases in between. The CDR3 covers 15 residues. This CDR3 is CASSPMAGSSYEQYF. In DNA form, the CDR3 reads TGTGCCAGCAGTCCCATGGCGGGATCCTCCTACGAGCAGTACTTC.

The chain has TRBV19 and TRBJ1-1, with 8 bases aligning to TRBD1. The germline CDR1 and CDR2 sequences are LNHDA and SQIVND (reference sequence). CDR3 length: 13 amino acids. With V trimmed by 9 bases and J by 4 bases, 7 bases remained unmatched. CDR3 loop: CASSQGDGTEAFF. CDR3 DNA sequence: TGTGCCAGCTCACAGGGGGACGGCACTGAAGCTTTCTTT.

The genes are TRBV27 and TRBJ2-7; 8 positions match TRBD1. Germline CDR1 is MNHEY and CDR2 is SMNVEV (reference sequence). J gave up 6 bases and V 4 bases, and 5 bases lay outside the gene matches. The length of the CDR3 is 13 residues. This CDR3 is CASSWTGRTEQYF. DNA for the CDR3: TGTGCCAGCAGTTGGACAGGGAGGACCGAGCAGTACTTC.

Here the CDR3 DNA reads TGTGCCAGCAGCTTAAGTGGCAGGGGGTTGGGTGAAGCTTTCTTT. Its protein is CASSLSGRGLGEAFF. The chain joins TRBV7-9 to TRBJ1-1; 7 bases align to TRBD1. From germline, CDR1 is SEHNR and CDR2 FQNEAQ (reference sequence). This CDR3 contains 15 residues. J gave up 7 bases and V 2 bases, and 10 bases lay outside the gene matches.

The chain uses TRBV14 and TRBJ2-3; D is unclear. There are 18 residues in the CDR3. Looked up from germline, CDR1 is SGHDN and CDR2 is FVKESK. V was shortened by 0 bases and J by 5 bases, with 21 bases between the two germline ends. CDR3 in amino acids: CASSQERVAVWGGDTQYF. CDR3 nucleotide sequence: TGTGCCAGCAGCCAAGAAAGGGTGGCCGTTTGGGGTGGAGATACGCAGTATTTT. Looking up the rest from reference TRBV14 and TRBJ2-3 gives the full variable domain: EAGVTQFPSHSVIEKGQTVTLRCDPISGHDNLYWYRRVMGKEIKFLLHFVKESKQDESGMPNNRFLAERTGGTYSTLKVQPAELEDSGVYFCASSQERVAVWGGDTQYFGPGTRLTVL.

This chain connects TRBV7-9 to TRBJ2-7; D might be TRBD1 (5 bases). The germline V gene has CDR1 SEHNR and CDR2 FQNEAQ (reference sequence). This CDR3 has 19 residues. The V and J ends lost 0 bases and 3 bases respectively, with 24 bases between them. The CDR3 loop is CASSLAATTGVSSLYEQYF. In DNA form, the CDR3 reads TGTGCCAGCAGCTTAGCGGCGACAACAGGTGTAAGTTCCCTCTACGAGCAGTACTTC.

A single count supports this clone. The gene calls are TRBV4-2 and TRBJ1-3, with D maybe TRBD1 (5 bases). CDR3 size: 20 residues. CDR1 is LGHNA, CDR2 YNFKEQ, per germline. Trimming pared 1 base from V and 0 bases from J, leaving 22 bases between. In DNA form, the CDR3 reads TGTGCCAGCAGCCAAGGGGGCTTGTGGAATCTACTGATCTCTGGAAACACCATATATTTT. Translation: CASSQGGLWNLLISGNTIYF.

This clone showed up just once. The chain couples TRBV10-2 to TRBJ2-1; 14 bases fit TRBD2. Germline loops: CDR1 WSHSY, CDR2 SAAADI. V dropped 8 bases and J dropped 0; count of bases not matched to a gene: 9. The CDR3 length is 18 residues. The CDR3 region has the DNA TGCGCCAGCCGAAGTTTAGGGACTAGCGGGAGCTCCTACAATGAGCAGTTCTTC. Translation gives CASRSLGTSGSSYNEQFF.

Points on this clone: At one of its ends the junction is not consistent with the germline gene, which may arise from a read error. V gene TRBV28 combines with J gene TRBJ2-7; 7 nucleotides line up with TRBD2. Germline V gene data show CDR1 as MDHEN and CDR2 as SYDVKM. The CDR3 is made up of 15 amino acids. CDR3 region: CAGGGEGPNSYEQHF. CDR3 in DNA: TGTGCCGGGGGAGGGGAGGGACCTAACTCCTACGAGCAGCACTTC.

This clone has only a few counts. CDR3 amino acids: CASLGLAGSGYQETQYF. The CDR3 region has the DNA TGTGCCAGCCTCGGACTAGCGGGATCTGGGTACCAAGAGACCCAGTACTTC. The chain uses TRBV2 and TRBJ2-5, with 12 nucleotides matching TRBD2. CDR1 SNHLY and CDR2 FYNNEI come from the germline V gene. There are 17 residues in the CDR3. After removal of 8 bases from V and 0 bases from J, the junction contained 10 bases not matched to a gene.

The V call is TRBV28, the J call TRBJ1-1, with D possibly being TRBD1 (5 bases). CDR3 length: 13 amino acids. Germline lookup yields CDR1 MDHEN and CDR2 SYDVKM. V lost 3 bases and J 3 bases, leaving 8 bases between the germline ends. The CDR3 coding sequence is TGTGCCAGCAGTTTGTTCAGGGACACTGAAGCTTTCTTT. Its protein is CASSLFRDTEAFF.

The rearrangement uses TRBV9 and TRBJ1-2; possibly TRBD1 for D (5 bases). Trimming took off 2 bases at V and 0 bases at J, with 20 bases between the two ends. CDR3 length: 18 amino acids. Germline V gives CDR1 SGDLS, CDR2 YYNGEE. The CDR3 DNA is TGTGCCAGCAGCGTTGAGGACCACCGGGACGGGCCTAACTATGGCTACACCTTC. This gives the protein CASSVEDHRDGPNYGYTF.

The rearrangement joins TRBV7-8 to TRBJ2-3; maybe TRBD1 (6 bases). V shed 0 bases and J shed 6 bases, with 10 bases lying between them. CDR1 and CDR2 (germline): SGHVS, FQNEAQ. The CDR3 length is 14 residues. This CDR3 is CASSLAQGADTQYF. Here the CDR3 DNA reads TGTGCCAGCAGCTTAGCACAGGGAGCCGATACGCAGTATTTT.

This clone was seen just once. The CDR3 nucleotides are TGTGCCAGCAGCCTTAGGACTAGCGGACCCTTGAAGCAGTACTTC. Protein product: CASSLRTSGPLKQYF. This rearrangement joins TRBV14 to TRBJ2-7, with 10 bases identical to TRBD2. Germline V lookup: CDR1 SGHDN, CDR2 FVKESK. The CDR3 is 15 residues long. The ends lost 4 bases at V and 8 bases at J; junction bases unmatched: 11.

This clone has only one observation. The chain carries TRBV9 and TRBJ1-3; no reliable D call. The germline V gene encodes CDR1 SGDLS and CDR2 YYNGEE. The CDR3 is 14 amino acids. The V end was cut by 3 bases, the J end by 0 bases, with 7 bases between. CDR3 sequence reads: CASSARSSGNTIYF. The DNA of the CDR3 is TGTGCCAGCAGCGCTCGGAGCTCTGGAAACACCATATATTTT.

The CDR3 sequence is CASTRDRDSYEQYF. The CDR3 DNA reads TGTGCCAGTACCCGGGACAGGGATTCCTACGAGCAGTACTTC. This sequence joins TRBV19 and TRBJ2-7, with 9 bases matching TRBD1. Losses at the gene ends were 7 bases for V and 1 base for J; bases not matched to a gene: 5. The CDR3 is 14 amino acids. Germline loops: CDR1 LNHDA, CDR2 SQIVND (reference sequence).

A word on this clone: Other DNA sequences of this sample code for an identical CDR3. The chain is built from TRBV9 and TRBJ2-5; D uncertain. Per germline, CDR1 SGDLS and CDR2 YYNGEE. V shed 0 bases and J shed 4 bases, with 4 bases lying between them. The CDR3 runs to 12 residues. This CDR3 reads CASSVEGETQYF. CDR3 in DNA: TGTGCCAGCAGCGTAGAGGGAGAGACCCAGTACTTC.

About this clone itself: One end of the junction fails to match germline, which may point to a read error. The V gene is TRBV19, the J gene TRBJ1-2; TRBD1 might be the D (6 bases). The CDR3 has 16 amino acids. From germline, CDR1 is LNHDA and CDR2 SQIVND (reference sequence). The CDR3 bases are TGTGCCAGTAGCGCCGTATTTGGGACATCTAACTATGGCCACACCTTC. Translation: CASSAVFGTSNYGHTF.

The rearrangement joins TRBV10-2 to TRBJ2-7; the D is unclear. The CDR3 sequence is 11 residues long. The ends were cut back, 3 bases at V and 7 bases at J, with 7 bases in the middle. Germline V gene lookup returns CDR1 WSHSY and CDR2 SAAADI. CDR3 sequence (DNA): TGCGCCAGCAGTGAAACTTATGAGCAGTACTTC. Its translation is CASSETYEQYF.

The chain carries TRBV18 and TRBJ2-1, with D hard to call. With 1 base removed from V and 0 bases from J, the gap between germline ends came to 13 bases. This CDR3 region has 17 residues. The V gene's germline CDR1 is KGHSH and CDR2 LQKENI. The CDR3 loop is CASSPRSQVGSYNEQFF. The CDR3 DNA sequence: TGTGCCAGCTCACCACGGAGTCAGGTAGGCTCCTACAATGAGCAGTTCTTC.

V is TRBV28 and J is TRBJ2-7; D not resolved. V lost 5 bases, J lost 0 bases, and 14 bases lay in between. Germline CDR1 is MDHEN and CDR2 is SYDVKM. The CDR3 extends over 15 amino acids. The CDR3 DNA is TGTGCCAGCAGTCCAGTACCCCCTAACTCCTACGAGCAGTACTTC. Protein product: CASSPVPPNSYEQYF.

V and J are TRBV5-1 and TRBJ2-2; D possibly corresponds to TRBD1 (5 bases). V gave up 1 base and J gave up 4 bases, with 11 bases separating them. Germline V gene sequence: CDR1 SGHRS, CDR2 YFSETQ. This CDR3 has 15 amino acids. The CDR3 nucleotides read TGCGCCAGCAGCTTGCGGCAGGGCATCACCGGGGAGCTGTTTTTT. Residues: CASSLRQGITGELFF.

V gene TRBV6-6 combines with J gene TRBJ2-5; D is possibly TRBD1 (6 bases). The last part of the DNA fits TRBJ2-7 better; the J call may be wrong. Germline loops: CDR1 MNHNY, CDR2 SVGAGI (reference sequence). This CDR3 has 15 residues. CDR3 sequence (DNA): TGTGCCAGCAGTTTGGATGGGGGCCTGGGCAACGAGCAGTACTTC. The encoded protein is CASSLDGGLGNEQYF.

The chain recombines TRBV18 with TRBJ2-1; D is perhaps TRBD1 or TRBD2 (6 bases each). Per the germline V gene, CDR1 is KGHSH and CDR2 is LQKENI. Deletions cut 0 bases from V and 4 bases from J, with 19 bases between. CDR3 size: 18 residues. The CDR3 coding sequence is TGTGCCAGCTCACCACCGTCCATAGGGGGGCGCGGGTACAATGAGCAGTTCTTC. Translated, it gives CASSPPSIGGRGYNEQFF.